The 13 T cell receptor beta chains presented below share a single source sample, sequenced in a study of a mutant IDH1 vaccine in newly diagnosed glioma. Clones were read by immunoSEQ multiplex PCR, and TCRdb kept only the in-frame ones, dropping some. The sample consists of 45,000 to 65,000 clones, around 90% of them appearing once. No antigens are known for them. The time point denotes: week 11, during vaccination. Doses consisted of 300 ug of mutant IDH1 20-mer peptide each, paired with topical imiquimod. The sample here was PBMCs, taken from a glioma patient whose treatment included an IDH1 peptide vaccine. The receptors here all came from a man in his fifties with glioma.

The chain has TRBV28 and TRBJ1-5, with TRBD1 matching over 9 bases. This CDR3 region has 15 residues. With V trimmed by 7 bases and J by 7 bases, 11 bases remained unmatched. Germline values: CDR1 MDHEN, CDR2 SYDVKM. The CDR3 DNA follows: TGTGCCAGCACCATCGGCGGGACAGGGCGCCAGCCCCAGCATTTT. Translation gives CASTIGGTGRQPQHF.

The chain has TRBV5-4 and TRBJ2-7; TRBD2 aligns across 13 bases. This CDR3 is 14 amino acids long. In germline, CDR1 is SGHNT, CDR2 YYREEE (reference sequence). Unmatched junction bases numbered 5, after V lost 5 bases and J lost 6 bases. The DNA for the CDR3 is TGTGCCAGCAGACGGACTAGCGGGAGTTCCGAGCAGTACTTC. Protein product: CASRRTSGSSEQYF. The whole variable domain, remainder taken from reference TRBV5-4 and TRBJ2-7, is ETGVTQSPTHLIKTRGQQVTLRCSSQSGHNTVSWYQQALGQGPQFIFQYYREEENGRGNFPPRFSGLQFPNYSSELNVNALELDDSALYLCASRRTSGSSEQYFGPGTRLTVT.

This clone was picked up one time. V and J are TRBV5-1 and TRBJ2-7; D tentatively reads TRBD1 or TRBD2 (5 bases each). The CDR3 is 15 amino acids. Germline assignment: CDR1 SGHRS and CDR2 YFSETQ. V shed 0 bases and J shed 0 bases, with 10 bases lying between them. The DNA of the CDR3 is TGCGCCAGCAGCTTGGGGTCAGGGAGCTCCTACGAGCAGTACTTC. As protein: CASSLGSGSSYEQYF.

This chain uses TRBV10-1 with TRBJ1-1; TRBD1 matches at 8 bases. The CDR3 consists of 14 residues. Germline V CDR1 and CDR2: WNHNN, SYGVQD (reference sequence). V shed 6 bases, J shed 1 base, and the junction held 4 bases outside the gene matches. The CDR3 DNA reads TGCGCCAGCAGCGCAGGGGGCCCGAACACTGAAGCTTTCTTT. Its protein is CASSAGGPNTEAFF.

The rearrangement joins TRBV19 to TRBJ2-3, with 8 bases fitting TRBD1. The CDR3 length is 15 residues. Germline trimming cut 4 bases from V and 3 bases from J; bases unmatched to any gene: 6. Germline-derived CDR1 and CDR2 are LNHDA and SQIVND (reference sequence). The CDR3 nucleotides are TGTGCCAGTAGTACAGGACAGGGAAGGACAGATACGCAGTATTTT. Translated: CASSTGQGRTDTQYF.

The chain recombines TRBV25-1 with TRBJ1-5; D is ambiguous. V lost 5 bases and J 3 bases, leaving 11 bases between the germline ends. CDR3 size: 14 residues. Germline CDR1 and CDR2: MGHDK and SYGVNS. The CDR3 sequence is CASSSRAFNQPQHF. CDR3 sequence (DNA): TGTGCCAGCAGTTCCCGGGCCTTCAATCAGCCCCAGCATTTT.

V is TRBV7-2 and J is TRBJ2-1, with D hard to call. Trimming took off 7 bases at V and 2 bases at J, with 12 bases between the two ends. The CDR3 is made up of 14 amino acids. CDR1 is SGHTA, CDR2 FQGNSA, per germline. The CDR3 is CASKGRLPYNEQFF. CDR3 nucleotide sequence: TGTGCCAGCAAAGGACGTTTACCCTACAATGAGCAGTTCTTC.

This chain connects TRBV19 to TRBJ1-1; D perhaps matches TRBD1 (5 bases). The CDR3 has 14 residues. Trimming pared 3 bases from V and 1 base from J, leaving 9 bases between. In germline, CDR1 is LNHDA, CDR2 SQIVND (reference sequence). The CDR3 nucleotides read TGTGCCAGTAGTATCAGGACACCGAACACTGAAGCTTTCTTT. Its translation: CASSIRTPNTEAFF.

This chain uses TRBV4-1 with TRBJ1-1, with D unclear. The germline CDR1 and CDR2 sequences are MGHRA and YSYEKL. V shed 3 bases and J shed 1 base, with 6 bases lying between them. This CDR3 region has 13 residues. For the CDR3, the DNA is TGCGCCAGCAGCCAGGGAACGAACACTGAAGCTTTCTTT. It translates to CASSQGTNTEAFF.

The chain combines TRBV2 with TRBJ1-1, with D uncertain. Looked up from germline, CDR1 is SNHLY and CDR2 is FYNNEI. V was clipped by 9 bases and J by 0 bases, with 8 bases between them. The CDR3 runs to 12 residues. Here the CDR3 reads CASRAMNTEAFF. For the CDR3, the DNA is TGTGCCAGTCGAGCTATGAACACTGAAGCTTTCTTT.

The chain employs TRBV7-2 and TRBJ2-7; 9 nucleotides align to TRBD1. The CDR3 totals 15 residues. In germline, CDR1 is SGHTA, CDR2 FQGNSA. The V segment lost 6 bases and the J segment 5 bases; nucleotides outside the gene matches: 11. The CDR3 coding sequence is TGTGCCAGCAGAGATGGTGGGACAGGGAAGGACGAGCAGTACTTC. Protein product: CASRDGGTGKDEQYF.

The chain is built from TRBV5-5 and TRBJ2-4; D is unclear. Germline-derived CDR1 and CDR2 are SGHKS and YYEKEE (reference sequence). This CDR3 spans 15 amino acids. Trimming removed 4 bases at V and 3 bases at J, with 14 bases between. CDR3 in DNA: TGTGCCAGCAGCCATGCCTGGGTGGACAAAAACATTCAGTACTTC. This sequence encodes CASSHAWVDKNIQYF.

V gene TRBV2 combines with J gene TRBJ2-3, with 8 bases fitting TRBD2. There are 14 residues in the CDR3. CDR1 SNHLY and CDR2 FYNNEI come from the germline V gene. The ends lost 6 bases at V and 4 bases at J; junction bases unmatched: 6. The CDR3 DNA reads TGTGCCAGCAGCCGAGCGGGGGCCTCAGATACGCAGTATTTT. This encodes CASSRAGASDTQYF.